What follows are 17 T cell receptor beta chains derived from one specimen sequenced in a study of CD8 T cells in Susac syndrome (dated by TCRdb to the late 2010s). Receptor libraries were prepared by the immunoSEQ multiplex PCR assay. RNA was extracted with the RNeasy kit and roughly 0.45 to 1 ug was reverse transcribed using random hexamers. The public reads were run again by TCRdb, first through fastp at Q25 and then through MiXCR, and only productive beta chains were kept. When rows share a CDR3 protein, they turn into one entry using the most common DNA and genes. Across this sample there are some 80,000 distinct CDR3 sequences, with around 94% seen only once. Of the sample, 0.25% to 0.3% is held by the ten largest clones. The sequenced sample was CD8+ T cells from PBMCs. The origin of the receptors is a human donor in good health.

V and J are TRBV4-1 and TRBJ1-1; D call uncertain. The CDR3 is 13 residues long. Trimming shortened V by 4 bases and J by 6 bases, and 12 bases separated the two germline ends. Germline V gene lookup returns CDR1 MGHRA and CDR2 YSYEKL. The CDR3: CASSLFPGPEAFF. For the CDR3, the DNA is TGCGCCAGCAGCCTTTTCCCGGGCCCTGAAGCTTTCTTT.

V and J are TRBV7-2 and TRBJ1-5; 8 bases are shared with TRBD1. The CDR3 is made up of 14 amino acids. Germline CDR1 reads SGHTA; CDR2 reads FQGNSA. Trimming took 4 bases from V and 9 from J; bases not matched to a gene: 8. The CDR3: CASSSWTGMAPQHF. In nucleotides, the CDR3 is TGTGCCAGCAGCTCCTGGACAGGGATGGCGCCCCAGCATTTT.

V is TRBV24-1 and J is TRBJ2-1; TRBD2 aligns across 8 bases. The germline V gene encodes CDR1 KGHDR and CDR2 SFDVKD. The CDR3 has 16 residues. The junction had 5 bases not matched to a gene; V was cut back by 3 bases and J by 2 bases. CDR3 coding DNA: TGTGCCACCAGTGATACTAGCGGTTGGACCTACAATGAGCAGTTCTTC. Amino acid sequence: CATSDTSGWTYNEQFF.

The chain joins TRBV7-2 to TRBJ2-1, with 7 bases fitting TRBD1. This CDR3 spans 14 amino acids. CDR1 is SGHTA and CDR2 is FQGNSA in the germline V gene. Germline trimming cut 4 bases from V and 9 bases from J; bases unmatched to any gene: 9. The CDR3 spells CASSYQTGMVEQFF. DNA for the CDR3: TGTGCCAGCAGCTACCAGACAGGGATGGTTGAGCAGTTCTTC.

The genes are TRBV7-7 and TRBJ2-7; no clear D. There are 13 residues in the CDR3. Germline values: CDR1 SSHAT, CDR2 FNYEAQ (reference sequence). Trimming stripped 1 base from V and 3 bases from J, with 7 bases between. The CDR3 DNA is TGTGCCAGCAGCTTAGGGCCAGGCTACGAGCAGTACTTC. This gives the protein CASSLGPGYEQYF.

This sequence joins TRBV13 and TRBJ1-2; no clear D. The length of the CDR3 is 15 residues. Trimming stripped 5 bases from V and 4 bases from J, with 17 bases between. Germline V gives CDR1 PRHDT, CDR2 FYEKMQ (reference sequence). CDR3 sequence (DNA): TGTGCCAGCAGCCCCGGACGAGGTCTCCCCTATGGCTACACCTTC. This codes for CASSPGRGLPYGYTF.

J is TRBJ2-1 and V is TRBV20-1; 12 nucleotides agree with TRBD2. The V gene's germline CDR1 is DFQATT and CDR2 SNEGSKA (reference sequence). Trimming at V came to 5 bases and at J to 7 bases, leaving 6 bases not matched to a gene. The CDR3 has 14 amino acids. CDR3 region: CSAFWTSGANEQFF. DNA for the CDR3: TGCAGTGCTTTTTGGACTAGCGGGGCAAATGAGCAGTTCTTC.

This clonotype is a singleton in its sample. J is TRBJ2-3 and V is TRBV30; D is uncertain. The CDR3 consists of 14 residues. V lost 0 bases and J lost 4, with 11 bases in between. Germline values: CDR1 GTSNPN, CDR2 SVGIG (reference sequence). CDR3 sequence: CAWSVAGRADTQYF. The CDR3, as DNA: TGTGCCTGGAGTGTGGCTGGTCGTGCAGATACGCAGTATTTT.

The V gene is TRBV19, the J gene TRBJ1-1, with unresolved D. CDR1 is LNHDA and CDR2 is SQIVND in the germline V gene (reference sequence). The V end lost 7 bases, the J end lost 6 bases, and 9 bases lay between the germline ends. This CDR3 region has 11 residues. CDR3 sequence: CASKGLAEAFF. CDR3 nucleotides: TGTGCCAGTAAAGGACTCGCTGAAGCTTTCTTT.

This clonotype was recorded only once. CDR3 residues: CASSPTGEGITEAFF. The CDR3 DNA sequence: TGTGCCAGCAGTCCTACGGGGGAGGGTATCACTGAAGCTTTCTTT. The chain joins TRBV27 to TRBJ1-1, with D perhaps TRBD1 (5 bases). V was shortened by 5 bases and J by 4 bases, with 17 bases between the two germline ends. The CDR3 consists of 15 residues. From germline, CDR1 is MNHEY and CDR2 SMNVEV (reference sequence).

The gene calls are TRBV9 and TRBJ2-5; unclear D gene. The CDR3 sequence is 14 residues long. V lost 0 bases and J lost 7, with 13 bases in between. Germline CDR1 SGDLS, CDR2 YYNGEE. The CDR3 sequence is CASSVEAILGTQYF. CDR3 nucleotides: TGTGCCAGCAGCGTAGAGGCTATCTTAGGGACCCAGTACTTC.

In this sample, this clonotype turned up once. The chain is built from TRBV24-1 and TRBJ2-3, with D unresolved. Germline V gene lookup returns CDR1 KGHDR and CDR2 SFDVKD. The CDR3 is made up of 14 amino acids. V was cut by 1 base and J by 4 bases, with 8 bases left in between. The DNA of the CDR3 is TGTGCCACCAGTGATTTATCCGGGCCAGATACGCAGTATTTT. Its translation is CATSDLSGPDTQYF.

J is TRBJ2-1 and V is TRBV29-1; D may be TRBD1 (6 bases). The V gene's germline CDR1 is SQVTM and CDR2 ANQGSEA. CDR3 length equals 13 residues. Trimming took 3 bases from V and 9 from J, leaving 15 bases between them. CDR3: CSVDQTKGGEQFF. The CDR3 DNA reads TGCAGCGTTGATCAGACAAAAGGGGGTGAGCAGTTCTTC.

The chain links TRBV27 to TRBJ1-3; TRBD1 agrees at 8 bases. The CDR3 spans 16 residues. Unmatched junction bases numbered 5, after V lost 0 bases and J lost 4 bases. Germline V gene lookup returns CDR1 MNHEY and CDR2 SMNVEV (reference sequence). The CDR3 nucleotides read TGTGCCAGCAGTTTATCGCAGGGGGCGGCAGGAAACACCATATATTTT. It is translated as CASSLSQGAAGNTIYF.

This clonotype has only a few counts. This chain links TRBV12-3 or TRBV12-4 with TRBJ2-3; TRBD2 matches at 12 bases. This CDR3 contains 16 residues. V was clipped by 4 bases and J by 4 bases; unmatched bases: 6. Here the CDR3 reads CASSSPSGGEADTQYF. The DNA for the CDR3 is TGTGCCAGCAGTTCCCCTAGCGGGGGGGAGGCAGATACGCAGTATTTT.

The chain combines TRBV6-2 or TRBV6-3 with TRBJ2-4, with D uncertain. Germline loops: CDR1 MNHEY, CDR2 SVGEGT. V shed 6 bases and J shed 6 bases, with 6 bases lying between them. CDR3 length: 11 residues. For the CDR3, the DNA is TGTGCCAGCAGCCATGGAAACATTCAGTACTTC. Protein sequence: CASSHGNIQYF.

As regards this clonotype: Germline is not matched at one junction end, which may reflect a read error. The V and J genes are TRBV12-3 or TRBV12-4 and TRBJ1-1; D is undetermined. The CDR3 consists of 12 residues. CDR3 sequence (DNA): TGTACCAGCAGTTTAGGGCCCACTGAAGCTTTCTTT. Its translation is CTSSLGPTEAFF.